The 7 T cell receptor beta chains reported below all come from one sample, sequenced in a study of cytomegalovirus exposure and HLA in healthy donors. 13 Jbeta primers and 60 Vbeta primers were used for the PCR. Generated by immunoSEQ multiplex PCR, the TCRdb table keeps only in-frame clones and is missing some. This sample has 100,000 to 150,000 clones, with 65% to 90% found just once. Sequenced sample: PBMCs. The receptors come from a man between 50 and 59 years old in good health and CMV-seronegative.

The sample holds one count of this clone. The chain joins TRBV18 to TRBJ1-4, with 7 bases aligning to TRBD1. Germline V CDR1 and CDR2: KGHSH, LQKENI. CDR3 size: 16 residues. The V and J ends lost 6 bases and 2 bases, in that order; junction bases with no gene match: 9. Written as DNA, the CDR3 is TGTGCCAGCTCGCCGGGCTCGGACAGGACTAATGAAAAACTGTTTTTT. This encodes CASSPGSDRTNEKLFF.

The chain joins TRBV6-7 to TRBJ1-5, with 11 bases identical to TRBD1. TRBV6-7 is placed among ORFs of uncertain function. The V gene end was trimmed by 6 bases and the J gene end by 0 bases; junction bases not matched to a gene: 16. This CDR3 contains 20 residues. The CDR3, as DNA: TGTGCCAGCAGCCTACCCATATACGGGACAGGGGGTTATAGCAATCAGCCCCAGCATTTT. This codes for CASSLPIYGTGGYSNQPQHF.

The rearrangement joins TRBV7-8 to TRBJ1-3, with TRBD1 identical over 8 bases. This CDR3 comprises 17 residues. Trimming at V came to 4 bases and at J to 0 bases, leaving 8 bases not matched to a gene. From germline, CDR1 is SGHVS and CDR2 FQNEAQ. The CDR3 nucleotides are TGTGCCAGCAGCTCAGTTCTGACAGGGGCCTCTGGAAACACCATATATTTT. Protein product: CASSSVLTGASGNTIYF.

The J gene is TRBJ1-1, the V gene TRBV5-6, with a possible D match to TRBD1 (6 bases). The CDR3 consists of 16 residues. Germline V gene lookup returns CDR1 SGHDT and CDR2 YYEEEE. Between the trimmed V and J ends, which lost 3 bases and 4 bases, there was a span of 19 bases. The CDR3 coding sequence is TGTGCCAGCAGCTGGTGGGCAGGGGCAGGCGTCACTGAAGCTTTCTTT. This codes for CASSWWAGAGVTEAFF. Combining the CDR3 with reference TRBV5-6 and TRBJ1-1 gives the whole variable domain DAGVTQSPTHLIKTRGQQVTLRCSPKSGHDTVSWYQQALGQGPQFIFQYYEEEERQRGNFPDRFSGHQFPNYSSELNVNALLLGDSALYLCASSWWAGAGVTEAFFGQGTRLTVV.

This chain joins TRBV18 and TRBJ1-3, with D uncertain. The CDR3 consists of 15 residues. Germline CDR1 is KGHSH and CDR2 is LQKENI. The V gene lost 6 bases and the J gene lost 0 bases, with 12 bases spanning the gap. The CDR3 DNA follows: TGTGCCAGCTCCCCCGGAAGGAGCTCTGGAAACACCATATATTTT. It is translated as CASSPGRSSGNTIYF. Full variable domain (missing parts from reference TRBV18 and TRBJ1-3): NAGVMQNPRHLVRRRGQEARLRCSPMKGHSHVYWYRQLPEEGLKFMVYLQKENIIDESGMPKERFSAEFPKEGPSILRIQQVVRGDSAAYFCASSPGRSSGNTIYFGEGSWLTVV.

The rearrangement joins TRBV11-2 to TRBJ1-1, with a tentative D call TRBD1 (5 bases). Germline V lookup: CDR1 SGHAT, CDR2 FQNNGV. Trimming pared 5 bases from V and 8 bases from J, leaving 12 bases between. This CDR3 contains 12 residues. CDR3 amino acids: CASSAQTAEAFF. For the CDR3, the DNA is TGTGCCAGCAGCGCCCAGACAGCAGAAGCTTTCTTT.

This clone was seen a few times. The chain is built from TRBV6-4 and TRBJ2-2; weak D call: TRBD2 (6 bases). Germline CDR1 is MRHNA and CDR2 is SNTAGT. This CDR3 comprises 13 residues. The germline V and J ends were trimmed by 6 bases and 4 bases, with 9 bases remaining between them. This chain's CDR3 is CASRRDFTGELFF. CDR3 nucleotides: TGTGCCAGCAGAAGGGACTTCACCGGGGAGCTGTTTTTT.